The following is a T cell receptor (beta chain) sequence with its context. Its matching antigen is unknown. The table came from immunoSEQ multiplex PCR; TCRdb's copy has only in-frame clones and leaves some out. Found here are roughly 2 million clones, over 85% of them singletons; the top ten hold roughly 1.1%. These data originate in a study of shared clonotypes between healthy human individuals. Study findings and constraints: Sharing of clonotypes among donors was expected to vary with sequencing depth. Sorted-subset samples were not fully sequenced, rarefaction indicated. It was observed that 5% to 6% of naive CD4 clonotypes were shared across a handful of donors.

Terminally differentiated effector memory CD45RA+ cells were left out of the naive CD8 fraction, which was CD45RO-negative and positively selected for CCR7. This CDR3 is built from 16 residues. Germline trimming cut 0 bases from V and 6 bases from J; bases unmatched to any gene: 5. Germline assignment: CDR1 MGHRA and CDR2 YSYEKL. The sequence was obtained from a man in his late teens or twenties in good health. The genes are TRBV4-1 and TRBJ2-5, with TRBD1 matching over 12 bases. The specimen sequenced was naive CD8+ T cells sorted from blood. The CDR3 DNA follows: TGCGCCAGCAGCCAAGATCTCGGGACAGGGGGCAAGACCCAGTACTTC. Translated, it gives CASSQDLGTGGKTQYF.